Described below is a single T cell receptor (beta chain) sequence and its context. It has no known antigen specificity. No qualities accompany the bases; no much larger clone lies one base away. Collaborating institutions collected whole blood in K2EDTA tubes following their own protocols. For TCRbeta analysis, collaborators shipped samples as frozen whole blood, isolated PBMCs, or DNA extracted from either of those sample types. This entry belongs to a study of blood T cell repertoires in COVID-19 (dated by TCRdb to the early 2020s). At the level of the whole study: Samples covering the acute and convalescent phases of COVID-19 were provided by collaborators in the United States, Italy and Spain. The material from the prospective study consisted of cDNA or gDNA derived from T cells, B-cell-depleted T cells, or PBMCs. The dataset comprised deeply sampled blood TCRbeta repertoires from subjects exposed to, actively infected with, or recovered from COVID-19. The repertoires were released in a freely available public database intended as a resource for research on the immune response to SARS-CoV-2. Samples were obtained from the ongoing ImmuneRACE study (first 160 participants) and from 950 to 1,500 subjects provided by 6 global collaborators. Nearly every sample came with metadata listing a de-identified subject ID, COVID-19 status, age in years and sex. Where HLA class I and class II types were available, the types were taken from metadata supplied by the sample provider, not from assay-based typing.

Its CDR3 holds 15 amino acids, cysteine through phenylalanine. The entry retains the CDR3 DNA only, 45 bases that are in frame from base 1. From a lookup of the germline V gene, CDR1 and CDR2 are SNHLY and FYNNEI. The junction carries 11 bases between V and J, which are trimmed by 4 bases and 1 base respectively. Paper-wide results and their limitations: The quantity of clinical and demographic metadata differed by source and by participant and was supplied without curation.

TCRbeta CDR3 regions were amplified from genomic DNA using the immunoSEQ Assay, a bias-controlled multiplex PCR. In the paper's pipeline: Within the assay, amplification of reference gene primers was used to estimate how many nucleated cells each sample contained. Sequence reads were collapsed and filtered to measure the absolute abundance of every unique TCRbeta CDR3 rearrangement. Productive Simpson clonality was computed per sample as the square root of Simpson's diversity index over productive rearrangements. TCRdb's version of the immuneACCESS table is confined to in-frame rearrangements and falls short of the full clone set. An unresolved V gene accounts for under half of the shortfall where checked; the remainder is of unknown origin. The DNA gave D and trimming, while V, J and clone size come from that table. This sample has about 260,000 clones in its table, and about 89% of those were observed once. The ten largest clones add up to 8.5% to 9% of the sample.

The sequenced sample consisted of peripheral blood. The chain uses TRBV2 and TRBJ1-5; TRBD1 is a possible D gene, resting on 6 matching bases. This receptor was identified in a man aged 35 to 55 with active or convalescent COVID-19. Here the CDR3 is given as CASSGSGASNQPQHF. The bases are TGTGCCAGCAGTGGGTCAGGGGCGAGCAATCAGCCCCAGCATTTT.